This T cell receptor beta chain comes out of a study of tumor and adjacent non-tumor tissue in lung cancer. This clonotype has more than one count but fewer than ten. Germline is not matched at one junction end, which may reflect a read error. Germline V CDR1 and CDR2: DFQATT, SNEGSKA (reference sequence). The CDR3 contains 14 residues. RNA was extracted from bulk tissue without any cell sorting. Three rounds of nested PCR, following a modified ARM-PCR protocol, produced the TCRbeta library. MiXCR, run by TCRdb on the multiplex PCR reads, gives a single entry per CDR3 protein. Of around 86,000 distinct CDR3 sequences in the sample, 72% are singletons; the top ten hold about 9.5%.

V usage is TRBV20-1 and J usage is TRBJ2-3; unclear D gene. The sample was lung tumor tissue. The source of this sequence is a middle-aged woman with non-small cell lung cancer. As DNA, the CDR3 is TGCAATGCTAGAGCTCTGGGGTCCACAGATACGCAGTATTTT. The encoded protein is CNARALGSTDTQYF.